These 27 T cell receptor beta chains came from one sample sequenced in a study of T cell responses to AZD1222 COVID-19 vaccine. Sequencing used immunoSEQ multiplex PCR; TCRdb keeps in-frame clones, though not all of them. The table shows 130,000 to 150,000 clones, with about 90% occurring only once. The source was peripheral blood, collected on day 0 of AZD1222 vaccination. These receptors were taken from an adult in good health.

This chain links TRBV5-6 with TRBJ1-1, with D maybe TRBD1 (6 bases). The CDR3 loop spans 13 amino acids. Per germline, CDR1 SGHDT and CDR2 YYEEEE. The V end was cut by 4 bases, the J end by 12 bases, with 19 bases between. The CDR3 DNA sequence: TGTGCCAGCAGCACAACCGGGACACCGACCTCTTTCTTT. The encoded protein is CASSTTGTPTSFF.

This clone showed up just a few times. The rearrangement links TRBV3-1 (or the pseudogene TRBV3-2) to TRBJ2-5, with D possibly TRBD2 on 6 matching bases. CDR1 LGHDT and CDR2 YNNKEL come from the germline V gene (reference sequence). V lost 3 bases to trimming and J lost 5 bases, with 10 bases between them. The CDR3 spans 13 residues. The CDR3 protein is CASSQRGRETQYF. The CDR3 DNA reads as TGTGCCAGCAGCCAGCGGGGCCGGGAGACCCAGTACTTC.

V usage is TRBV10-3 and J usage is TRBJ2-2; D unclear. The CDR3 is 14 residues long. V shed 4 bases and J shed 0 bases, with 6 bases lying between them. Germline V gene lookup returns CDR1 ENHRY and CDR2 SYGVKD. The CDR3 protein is CAISGSANTGELFF. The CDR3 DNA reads TGTGCCATCAGTGGATCCGCGAACACCGGGGAGCTGTTTTTT.

The CDR3 sequence: CAWSKGANSGNTIYF. In DNA form, the CDR3 reads TGTGCCTGGAGTAAAGGGGCCAACTCTGGAAACACCATATATTTT. The chain has TRBV30 and TRBJ1-3, with TRBD1 as a possible D gene (5 bases). CDR3 length: 15 amino acids. Germline V lookup: CDR1 GTSNPN, CDR2 SVGIG (reference sequence). Trimming shortened V by 2 bases and J by 0 bases, and 11 bases separated the two germline ends.

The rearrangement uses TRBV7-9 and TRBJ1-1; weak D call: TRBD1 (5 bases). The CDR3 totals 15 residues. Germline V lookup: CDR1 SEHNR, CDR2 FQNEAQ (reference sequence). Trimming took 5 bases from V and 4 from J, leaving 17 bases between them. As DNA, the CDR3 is TGTGCCAGCAGCGAGATATCAGAAAGGGGCACTGAAGCTTTCTTT. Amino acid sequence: CASSEISERGTEAFF.

Written as DNA, the CDR3 is TGCGCCAGCAGCCGGGGCGGGGACTCCGTTTACAATGAGCAGTTCTTC. The encoded protein is CASSRGGDSVYNEQFF. This sequence joins TRBV5-1 and TRBJ2-1; a weak D match, TRBD2 (6 bases). CDR3 length: 16 residues. Looked up from germline, CDR1 is SGHRS and CDR2 is YFSETQ. V dropped 4 bases and J dropped 4 bases, with 18 bases sitting between them.

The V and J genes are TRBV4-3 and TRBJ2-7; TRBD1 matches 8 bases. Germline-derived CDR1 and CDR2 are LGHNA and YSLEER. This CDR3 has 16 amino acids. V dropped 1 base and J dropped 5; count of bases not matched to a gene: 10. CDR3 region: CASSQARDRFFDEQYF. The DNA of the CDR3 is TGCGCCAGCAGCCAAGCTAGGGACAGGTTCTTCGACGAGCAGTACTTC.

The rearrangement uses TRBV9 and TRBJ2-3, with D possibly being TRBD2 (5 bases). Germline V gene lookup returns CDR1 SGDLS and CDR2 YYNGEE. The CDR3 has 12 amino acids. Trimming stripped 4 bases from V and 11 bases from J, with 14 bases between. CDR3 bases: TGTGCCAGCAGCCCGGACTTTCTTGTGCAGTATTTT. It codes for CASSPDFLVQYF.

The CDR3 DNA sequence: TGTGCCAGCAGGGCACAGGCCCTGAACACTGAAGCTTTCTTT. This translates into CASRAQALNTEAFF. This chain connects TRBV7-9 to TRBJ1-1; tentative D call: TRBD1 (5 bases). The germline V gene encodes CDR1 SEHNR and CDR2 FQNEAQ (reference sequence). Trimming stripped 6 bases from V and 0 bases from J, with 11 bases between. The CDR3 covers 14 residues.

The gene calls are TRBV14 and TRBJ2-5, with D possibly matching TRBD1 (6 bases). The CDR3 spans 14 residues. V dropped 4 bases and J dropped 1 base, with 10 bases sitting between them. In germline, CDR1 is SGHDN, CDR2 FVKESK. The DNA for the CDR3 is TGTGCCAGCAGCCGACTGGGGGCCCAAGAGACCCAGTACTTC. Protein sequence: CASSRLGAQETQYF.

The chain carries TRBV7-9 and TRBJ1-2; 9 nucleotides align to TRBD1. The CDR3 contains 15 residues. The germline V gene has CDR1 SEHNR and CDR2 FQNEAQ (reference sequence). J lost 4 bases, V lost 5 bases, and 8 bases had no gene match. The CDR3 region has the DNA TGTGCCAGCAGCGGACGGACAGGGGTCATCTATGGCTACACCTTC. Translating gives CASSGRTGVIYGYTF.

The CDR3 spells CASSSPTGANVLTF. The DNA of the CDR3 is TGTGCCAGCAGCTCCCCGACCGGGGCCAACGTCCTGACTTTC. V is TRBV5-5 and J is TRBJ2-6; D unclear. V lost 3 bases to trimming and J lost 4 bases, with 8 bases between them. Per the germline V gene, CDR1 is SGHKS and CDR2 is YYEKEE (reference sequence). The CDR3 is made up of 14 amino acids.

DNA of the CDR3: TGTGCCAGTAGTATTCAGGGAGAGGTGGGCGAGCAGTACTTC. This encodes CASSIQGEVGEQYF. The chain joins TRBV19 to TRBJ2-7; D may match TRBD1 or TRBD2 (5 bases each). V was clipped by 3 bases and J by 6 bases, with 15 bases between them. The CDR3 spans 14 residues. Germline CDR1 is LNHDA and CDR2 is SQIVND (reference sequence).

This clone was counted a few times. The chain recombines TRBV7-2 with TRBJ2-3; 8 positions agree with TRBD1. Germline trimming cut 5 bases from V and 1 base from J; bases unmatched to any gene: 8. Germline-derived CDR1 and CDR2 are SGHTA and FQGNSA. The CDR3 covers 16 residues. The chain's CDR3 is CASSPGGKIGTDTQYF. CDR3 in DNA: TGTGCCAGCAGCCCAGGGGGCAAGATAGGCACAGATACGCAGTATTTT.

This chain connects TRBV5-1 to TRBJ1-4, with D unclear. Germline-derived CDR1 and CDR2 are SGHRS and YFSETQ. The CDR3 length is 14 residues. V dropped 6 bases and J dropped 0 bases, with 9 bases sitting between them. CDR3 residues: CASTLEATNEKLFF. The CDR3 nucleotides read TGCGCCAGCACCTTAGAAGCAACTAATGAAAAACTGTTTTTT.

The CDR3 coding sequence is TGTGCCAGCAAGACTAGCGGGGGGGCTGATACGCAGTATTTT. It specifies CASKTSGGADTQYF. This chain connects TRBV6-5 to TRBJ2-3; 14 bases align to TRBD2. V gave up 7 bases and J gave up 6 bases; unmatched junction bases: 3. This CDR3 spans 14 amino acids. Germline CDR1 MNHEY, CDR2 SVGAGI.

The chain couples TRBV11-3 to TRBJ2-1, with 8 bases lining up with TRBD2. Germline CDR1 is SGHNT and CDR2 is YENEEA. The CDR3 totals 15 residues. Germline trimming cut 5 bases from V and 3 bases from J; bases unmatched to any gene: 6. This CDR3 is CASSLSGASYNEQFF. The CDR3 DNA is TGTGCCAGCAGCCTTAGCGGGGCTAGCTACAATGAGCAGTTCTTC.

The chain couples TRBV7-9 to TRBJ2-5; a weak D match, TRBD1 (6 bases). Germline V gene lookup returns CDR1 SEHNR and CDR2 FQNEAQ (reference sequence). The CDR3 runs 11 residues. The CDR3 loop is CASAGVETQYF. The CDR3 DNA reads TGTGCAAGCGCAGGGGTGGAGACCCAGTACTTC.

CDR3 in DNA: TGTGCCAGCAGCAACTCCCACATAGCGGGGGGGAAGACTTACGAGCAGTACTTC. As protein: CASSNSHIAGGKTYEQYF. The V and J genes are TRBV6-2 or TRBV6-3 and TRBJ2-7; TRBD2 matches at 11 bases. Germline CDR1 is MNHEY and CDR2 is SVGEGT. V was pared by 6 bases and J by 4 bases, with 17 bases of the junction left unmatched. CDR3 length equals 18 residues.

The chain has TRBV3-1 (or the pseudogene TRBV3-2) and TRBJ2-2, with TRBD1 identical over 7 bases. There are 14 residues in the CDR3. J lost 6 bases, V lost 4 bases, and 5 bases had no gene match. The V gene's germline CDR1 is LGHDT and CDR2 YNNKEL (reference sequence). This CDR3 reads CASSRTGVAGELFF. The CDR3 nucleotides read TGTGCCAGCAGCCGGACAGGAGTAGCCGGGGAGCTGTTTTTT.

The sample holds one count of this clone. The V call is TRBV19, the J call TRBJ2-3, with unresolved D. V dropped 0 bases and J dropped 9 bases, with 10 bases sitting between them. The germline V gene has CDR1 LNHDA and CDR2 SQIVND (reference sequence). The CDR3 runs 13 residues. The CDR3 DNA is TGTGCCAGTAGTATAGATCTTGTGAAGACGCAGTATTTT. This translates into CASSIDLVKTQYF.

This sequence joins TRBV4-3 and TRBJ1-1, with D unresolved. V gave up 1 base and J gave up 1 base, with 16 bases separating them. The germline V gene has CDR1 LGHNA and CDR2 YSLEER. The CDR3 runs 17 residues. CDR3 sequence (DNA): TGCGCCAGCAGCCAAGTACCTATCAGCCCCAGGAACACTGAAGCTTTCTTT. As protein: CASSQVPISPRNTEAFF.

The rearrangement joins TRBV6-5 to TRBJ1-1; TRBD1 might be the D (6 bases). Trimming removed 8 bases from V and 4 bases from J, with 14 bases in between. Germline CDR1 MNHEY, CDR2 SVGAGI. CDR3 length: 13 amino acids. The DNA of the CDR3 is TGTGCCAGCCATCGGGGGGGCGGCACTGAAGCTTTCTTT. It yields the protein CASHRGGGTEAFF.

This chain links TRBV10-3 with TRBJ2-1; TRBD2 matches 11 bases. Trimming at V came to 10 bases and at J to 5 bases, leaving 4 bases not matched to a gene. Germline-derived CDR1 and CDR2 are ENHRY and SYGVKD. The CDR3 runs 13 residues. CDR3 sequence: CATLAGGNNEQFF. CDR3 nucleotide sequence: TGTGCCACGCTAGCGGGGGGTAACAATGAGCAGTTCTTC.

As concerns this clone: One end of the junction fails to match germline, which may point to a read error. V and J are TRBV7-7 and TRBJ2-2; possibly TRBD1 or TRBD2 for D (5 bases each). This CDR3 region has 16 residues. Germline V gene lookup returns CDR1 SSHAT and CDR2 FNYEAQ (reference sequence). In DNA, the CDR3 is TGTGCTAGCAGCTTAGCGCTGGGCAGGGCTACCGGGGAGCTGTTTTTT. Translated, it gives CASSLALGRATGELFF.

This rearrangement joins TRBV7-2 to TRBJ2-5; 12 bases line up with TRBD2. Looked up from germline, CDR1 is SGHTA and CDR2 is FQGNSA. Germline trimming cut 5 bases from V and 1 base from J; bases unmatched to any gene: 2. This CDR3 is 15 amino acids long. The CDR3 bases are TGTGCCAGCAGCCCTAGCGGGGGGGTCCAAGAGACCCAGTACTTC. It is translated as CASSPSGGVQETQYF.

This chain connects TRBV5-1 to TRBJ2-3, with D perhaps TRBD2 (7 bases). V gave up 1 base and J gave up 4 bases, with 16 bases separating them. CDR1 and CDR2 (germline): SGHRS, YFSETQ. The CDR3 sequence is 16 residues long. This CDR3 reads CASSLSGGGPPDTQYF. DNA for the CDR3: TGCGCCAGCAGCTTGTCTGGCGGGGGCCCGCCAGATACGCAGTATTTT.